Listed below are T cell receptor beta chains from one sample, sequenced in a study of blood T cell repertoires in COVID-19. Clones were sequenced by immunoSEQ multiplex PCR, and TCRdb holds only the in-frame ones, with some missing. The sample records approximately 100,000 clones, roughly 89% being singletons. The sample was peripheral blood. These receptors were obtained from a woman aged 80 or older with active COVID-19. CDR3s include the opening cysteine and the closing phenylalanine or tryptophan. Size is stated for part of the rows, as once, few or many counts, or as a class when the clone is expanded.

j_call v_call clone_size cdr3_aa
TRBJ2-1 TRBV7-2 - CASSLLVEQFF
TRBJ2-1 TRBV7-3 - CASSSAGVSPPFF
TRBJ2-1 TRBV2 - CASSEWGARNEQFF
TRBJ2-1 TRBV5-4 few CASSYSGRGSIALYNEQFF
TRBJ2-5 TRBV7-6 - CASSRQGRFVETQYF
TRBJ2-5 TRBV4-2 few CASSQDGGRGQPETQYF
TRBJ2-2 TRBV19 few CASSMVQATRAGELFF
TRBJ2-1 TRBV5-1 - CASSSLAGGSNEQFF
TRBJ2-3 TRBV19 - CASSINSGTGLTDTQYF
TRBJ2-6 TRBV18 - CASSPASGGNSGANVLTF
TRBJ2-4 TRBV5-1 - CASSFGTGAKNIQYF
TRBJ1-2 TRBV2 - CASTVEGVGYGYTF
TRBJ1-5 TRBV2 - CASRRQGNSNQPQHF
TRBJ1-1 TRBV7-2 - CASSLRGSNTEAFF
TRBJ2-1 TRBV9 - CASSPRQGRYNEQFF
TRBJ2-7 TRBV3-1/TRBV3-2 - CASSHTARGEQYF
TRBJ2-2 TRBV9 - CASNENPGQGAVTGELFF
TRBJ2-7 TRBV7-9 - CASSPAGYEQYF
TRBJ2-1 TRBV4-1 - CASTRQRETGYNEQFF
TRBJ2-1 TRBV7-8 - CASSLRTNSLTSNEQFF
TRBJ2-7 TRBV28 - CASRKADRNYEQYF
TRBJ1-4 TRBV28 - CASSPTVGRDEKLFF
TRBJ2-7 TRBV29-1 - CSVGSAQGYEQYF
TRBJ2-3 TRBV7-6 - CASSLASGSLSDTQYF
TRBJ2-6 TRBV5-1 - CASSLQGATGANVLTF
TRBJ1-2 TRBV5-6 - CASSLAGQGEKNYGYTF
TRBJ1-2 TRBV19 - CASSIGTGKANYGYTF
TRBJ2-7 TRBV28 - CASSRTSGGSFYEQYF
TRBJ2-3 TRBV28 - CARRGTSGRFSTDTQYF
TRBJ1-4 TRBV4-2 - CASSRGPNEKLFF
TRBJ1-1 TRBV19 - CASSIRGADTEAFF
TRBJ2-1 TRBV18 - CASSSAPTAGALNEQFF
TRBJ2-1 TRBV5-5 - CASSQSGQGNEQFF
TRBJ1-2 TRBV30 - CAWSVQGAYGYTF
TRBJ2-7 TRBV4-3 few CASSQTLGDRRDEQYF
TRBJ2-7 TRBV19 - CASSALAGQGDEQYF
TRBJ2-7 TRBV5-1 - CASSLDLRAYEQYF
TRBJ1-3 TRBV10-3 - CAISEKLPSGNTIYF
TRBJ2-7 TRBV7-9 - CASSLGDFGEQYF
TRBJ2-2 TRBV27 - CASSSNTGELFF
TRBJ2-2 TRBV18 few CASSPVQGAGELFF
TRBJ2-3 TRBV20-1 - CSAYTDTQYF
TRBJ2-2 TRBV6-2/TRBV6-3 - CASSYSTFGGSGELFF
TRBJ1-1 TRBV28 - CASSYGSGTEAFF
TRBJ2-5 TRBV24-1 - CATSDLSVAGVETQYF
TRBJ2-5 TRBV7-9 - CASSLAFGTPQETQYF
TRBJ1-2 TRBV18 - CASSGDLTEGYTF
TRBJ2-5 TRBV30 - CAWSVKGTGGTQYF
TRBJ2-1 TRBV7-8 - CASSLALAGNNEQFF
TRBJ1-6 TRBV6-5 - CASRGTGEGSPLHF
TRBJ1-2 TRBV11-2 - CASSSRQGADYGYTF
TRBJ1-5 TRBV3-1/TRBV3-2 - CASSQDGVQPQHF